This is a list of T cell receptor beta chains from one sample in a study of T-cell reconstitution after alpha-beta-depleted transplantation in children. In TCRdb, the PCR reads were re-called with MiXCR into one record per CDR3 protein. This sample has some 640,000 distinct CDR3 sequences, with 16% found just once. Sequencing was performed on PBMCs from the stem cell graft donor, taken from the stem cell graft. All receptors come from a human donor who donated a stem cell graft to a child with acute myeloid leukemia. Both conserved end residues are part of each CDR3. Fields, in order: J gene, V gene, D gene, clone size, CDR3 DNA, CDR3 protein. D genes are given only for firm matches. Not all rows give a size; the values are once, few, many and, for expanded clones, a class.

TRBJ1-2,TRBV20-1,.,many,TGCAGTGCTAGAGATCCTGGCTACACCTTC,CSARDPGYTF
TRBJ2-7,TRBV7-2,.,.,TGTGCCAGCAGCGGGTGGACGGAGCCTGAGGACGAGCAGTACTTC,CASSGWTEPEDEQYF
TRBJ1-5,TRBV20-1,TRBD1,many,TGCAGCGGGAAGCAGGGGGCCCCGAATCAGCCCCAGCATTTT,CSGKQGAPNQPQHF
TRBJ1-5,TRBV10-3,.,many,TGTGCCATCAGTGCTAAGGACGGCGGGCAGCCCCAGCATTTT,CAISAKDGGQPQHF
TRBJ1-1,TRBV20-1,.,many,TGCAGTGCTAGAGATCCGGGGGCGGACGGCACTGAAGCTTTCTTT,CSARDPGADGTEAFF
TRBJ2-1,TRBV24-1,.,many,TGTGCCACCAGTGCTAGAAATTATGCTGAGCAGTTCTTC,CATSARNYAEQFF
TRBJ1-1,TRBV20-1,.,many,TGCAGTGCTCCGACCAAAGAGGTGACTGAAGCTTTCTTT,CSAPTKEVTEAFF
TRBJ1-5,TRBV12-3/TRBV12-4,.,.,TGTGCCAGCACCCCAGCACAGGGACAGCCCCAGCATTTT,CASTPAQGQPQHF
TRBJ1-2,TRBV29-1,.,many,TGCAGCGTTGCGGCGAGGGGCTACACCTTC,CSVAARGYTF
TRBJ2-7,TRBV25-1,.,.,TGTGCCAGCAGTGAATATTACGAGCAGTACTTC,CASSEYYEQYF
TRBJ2-3,TRBV20-1,.,.,TGCAGTGCTCCGACCCGAATGGGGGGTGATGGCACAGATACGCAGTATTTT,CSAPTRMGGDGTDTQYF
TRBJ1-2,TRBV30,.,.,TGTGCCTGGAGTTCCCCCGGATCGGGCAACTATGGCTACACCTTC,CAWSSPGSGNYGYTF
TRBJ2-3,TRBV20-1,.,many,TGCAGTGCTAGCCTCCGGGTCCTACCTCTCACGCAGTATTTT,CSASLRVLPLTQYF
TRBJ2-2,TRBV12-3/TRBV12-4,.,.,TGTGCCAGCAGTTCTGGGAAGAACACCGGGGAGCTGTTTTTT,CASSSGKNTGELFF
TRBJ1-3,TRBV7-2,.,few,TGTGCCAGCAGCCCCCGGGGACCCTCTGGAAACACCATATATTTT,CASSPRGPSGNTIYF
TRBJ2-7,TRBV6-1,.,.,TGTGCCAGCAGGCTAGTGACAGAGAGCTCCTACGAGCAGTACTTC,CASRLVTESSYEQYF
TRBJ1-4,TRBV6-1,.,many,TGTGCCAGCAGACCCCAGGGTGGTAATGAAAAACTGTTTTTT,CASRPQGGNEKLFF
TRBJ2-5,TRBV7-8,.,many,TGTGCCAGCAGCCCCTCCATCCAAGAGACCCAGTACTTC,CASSPSIQETQYF
TRBJ2-1,TRBV20-1,TRBD1,many,TGCAGTGCTAGACAAATAGGGGACAGGGGCGCCGGTGAGCAGTTCTTC,CSARQIGDRGAGEQFF
TRBJ1-2,TRBV20-1,TRBD1,.,TGCAGTGCCGACGGACAGGCGACGGATGGCTACACCTTC,CSADGQATDGYTF
TRBJ1-2,TRBV28,.,few,TGTGCCAGCAATCGGGTGGGAGGCTACACCTTC,CASNRVGGYTF
TRBJ1-1,TRBV10-3,TRBD1,.,TGTGCCATCGCACAGGGGGCAGGGGTGAACACTGAAGCTTTCTTT,CAIAQGAGVNTEAFF
TRBJ1-5,TRBV12-3/TRBV12-4,.,.,TGTGCCAGCAGTTCCCTCAAGGAGGGCAATCAGCCCCAGCATTTT,CASSSLKEGNQPQHF
TRBJ2-2,TRBV24-1,.,many,TGTGCCACCTCAAACCCAGGGACCGGGGAGCTGTTTTTT,CATSNPGTGELFF
TRBJ1-6,TRBV15,TRBD1,many,TGTGCCACCAGCAGAAACACAGGGGAGAATTCACCCCTCCACTTT,CATSRNTGENSPLHF
TRBJ2-7,TRBV20-1,.,many,TGCAGTGCTAGAGGAGAGGACGACTCTCGTTACGAGCAGTACTTC,CSARGEDDSRYEQYF
TRBJ1-4,TRBV11-2,.,.,TGTGCCAGCAATGGGGGGGGAGGCCATGAAAAACTGTTTTTT,CASNGGGGHEKLFF
TRBJ2-5,TRBV6-1,TRBD2,.,TGTGCCAGCAGTCCTAGCGGGGGCCCAAGGGAGACCCAGTACTTC,CASSPSGGPRETQYF
TRBJ2-2,TRBV10-1,TRBD1,.,TGCGCCAGCAGTTGGGACAGGGGGCCCACCGGGGAGCTGTTTTTT,CASSWDRGPTGELFF
TRBJ2-1,TRBV11-2,TRBD2,.,TGTGCCAGCAGCTTAGGGGTCCCGGGACTAGCGGGGGGTGTCTACAATGAGCAGTTCTTC,CASSLGVPGLAGGVYNEQFF
TRBJ2-3,TRBV21-1,.,.,TGTGCCAGCAGCAAAGGTGTGTCAGGGAGCACAGATACGCAGTATTTT,CASSKGVSGSTDTQYF
TRBJ2-5,TRBV11-2,TRBD2,once,TGTGCCAGCAGCCTGACTAGCGGGGGCTATGGGTTCCAAGAGACCCAGTACTTC,CASSLTSGGYGFQETQYF
TRBJ1-2,TRBV20-1,.,many,TGCAGTGCTACCGGGACACCGGTGATTAAATATGGCTACACCTTC,CSATGTPVIKYGYTF
TRBJ1-2,TRBV7-2,TRBD1,many,TGTGCCAGCACGGGACAGGTCGACAACTATGGCTACACCTTC,CASTGQVDNYGYTF
TRBJ1-1,TRBV6-1,TRBD1,.,TGTGCCAGCAGAAGAACAGGGGACGGAACTGAAGCTTTCTTT,CASRRTGDGTEAFF
TRBJ1-5,TRBV20-1,.,many,TGCAGTGTTTCCCAGTACGGGGACGGGTCAGATCAGCCCCAGCATTTT,CSVSQYGDGSDQPQHF
TRBJ1-3,TRBV13,TRBD1,many,TGTGCCAGCAGCGCACAGGGGGCCATTGGAAACACCATATATTTT,CASSAQGAIGNTIYF
TRBJ2-7,TRBV9,TRBD1,.,TGTGCCAGCAGCGTAGGGGAAGAGACAGGGCGATACGAGCAGTACTTC,CASSVGEETGRYEQYF
TRBJ2-3,TRBV5-1,TRBD2,few,TGCGCCAGCAGCTCCATGGCGGGGGGCACAGATACGCAGTATTTT,CASSSMAGGTDTQYF
TRBJ1-2,TRBV28,.,.,TGTGCCAGCTGTCCCCTTGCAGACAGAGGCTATGGCTACACCTTC,CASCPLADRGYGYTF
TRBJ2-5,TRBV20-1,.,few,TGCAGTGCTATCCGGCGGCAAGGGGTGGAGACCCAGTACTTC,CSAIRRQGVETQYF
TRBJ1-5,TRBV20-1,.,many,TGCAGTGCTAGAGAATGGTGGGGGGAATCTAGATTAGGGAGCAATCAGCCCCAGCATTTT,CSAREWWGESRLGSNQPQHF
TRBJ2-2,TRBV5-1,TRBD2,many,TGCGCCAGCAGCTTGACTAGCGGGGCCAGCGGGGAGCTGTTTTTT,CASSLTSGASGELFF
TRBJ2-5,TRBV5-6,.,many,TGTGCCAGCAGCTTGGGAACGACCCAGTACTTC,CASSLGTTQYF
TRBJ1-4,TRBV7-2,TRBD1,.,TGTGCCAGCAGCCATCCTGGACAGGGAAATGAAAAACTGTTTTTT,CASSHPGQGNEKLFF
TRBJ2-1,TRBV5-1,.,.,TGCGCCAGCAGCTTTGAACTGGGCCGGATCAATGAGCAGTTCTTC,CASSFELGRINEQFF
TRBJ2-2,TRBV29-1,.,many,TGCAGCTTCAGGGCTCAGGGCGGGGAGCTGTTTTTT,CSFRAQGGELFF
TRBJ1-2,TRBV20-1,TRBD1,few,TGCAGTGCTAGACATAAAATCCGGGACAGGGTAAGGGGCGGCTACACCTTC,CSARHKIRDRVRGGYTF
TRBJ2-3,TRBV5-5,TRBD2,many,TGTGCCAGCAGCCTGGTCCCCAGCGGGGGCACAGATACGCAGTATTTT,CASSLVPSGGTDTQYF
TRBJ1-5,TRBV11-2,.,.,TGTGCCAGCAGCTCCCAGGGACAGCCCCAGCATTTT,CASSSQGQPQHF
TRBJ1-5,TRBV10-3,.,few,TGTGCCATCAGTGAGTCAGCCTCGTACCCCGTTAGCAATCAGCCCCAGCATTTT,CAISESASYPVSNQPQHF
TRBJ1-4,TRBV3-1,.,.,TGTGCCAGCAGCCAAGACCCGACACGTACTAATGAAAAACTGTTTTTT,CASSQDPTRTNEKLFF
TRBJ2-1,TRBV7-2,.,many,TGTGCCAGCAGCTCCCCCCGCTTACTAGTCGGCTACAATGAGCAGTTCTTC,CASSSPRLLVGYNEQFF
TRBJ2-1,TRBV12-3/TRBV12-4,.,few,TGTGCCAGCAGCAACGGCCCGCCGGGACAAGAGCAGTTCTTC,CASSNGPPGQEQFF
TRBJ2-1,TRBV29-1,.,many,TGCAGCGTTGCTTTCCGGGCGGGCAATGAGCAGTTCTTC,CSVAFRAGNEQFF
TRBJ1-1,TRBV20-1,.,few,TGCAGTGCCCCCGGGCGGGTCACTGAAGCTTTCTTT,CSAPGRVTEAFF
TRBJ1-3,TRBV7-2,.,.,TGTGCCAGCAGCGTGGGACCCTCTGGAAACACCATATATTTT,CASSVGPSGNTIYF